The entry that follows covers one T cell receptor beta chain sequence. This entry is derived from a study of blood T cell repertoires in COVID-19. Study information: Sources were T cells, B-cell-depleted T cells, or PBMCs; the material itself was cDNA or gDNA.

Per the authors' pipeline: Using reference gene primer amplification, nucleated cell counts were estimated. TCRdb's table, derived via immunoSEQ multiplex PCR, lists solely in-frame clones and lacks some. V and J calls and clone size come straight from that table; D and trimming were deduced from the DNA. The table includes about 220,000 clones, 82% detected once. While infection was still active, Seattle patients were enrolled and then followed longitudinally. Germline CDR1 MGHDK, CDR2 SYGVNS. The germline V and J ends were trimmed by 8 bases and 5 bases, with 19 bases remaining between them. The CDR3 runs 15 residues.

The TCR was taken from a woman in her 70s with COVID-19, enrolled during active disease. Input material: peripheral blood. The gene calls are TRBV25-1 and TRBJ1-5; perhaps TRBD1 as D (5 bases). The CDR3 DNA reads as TGTGCCAGCGTAATGTCCCAGGGAAGGCATCAGCCCCAGCATTTT. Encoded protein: CASVMSQGRHQPQHF.